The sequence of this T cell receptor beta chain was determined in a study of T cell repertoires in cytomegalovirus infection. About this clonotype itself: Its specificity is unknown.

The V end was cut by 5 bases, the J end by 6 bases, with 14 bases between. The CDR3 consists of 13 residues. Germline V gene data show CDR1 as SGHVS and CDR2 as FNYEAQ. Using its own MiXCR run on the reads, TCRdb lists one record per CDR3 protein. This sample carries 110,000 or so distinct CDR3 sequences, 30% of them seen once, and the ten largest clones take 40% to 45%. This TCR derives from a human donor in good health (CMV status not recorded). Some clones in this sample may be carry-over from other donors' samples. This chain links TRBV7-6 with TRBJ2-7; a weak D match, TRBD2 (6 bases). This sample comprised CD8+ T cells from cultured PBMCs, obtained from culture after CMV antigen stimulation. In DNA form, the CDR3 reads TGTGCCAGCAGCCCCGAGGGAGGAGGCGAGCAGTACTTC. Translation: CASSPEGGGEQYF.